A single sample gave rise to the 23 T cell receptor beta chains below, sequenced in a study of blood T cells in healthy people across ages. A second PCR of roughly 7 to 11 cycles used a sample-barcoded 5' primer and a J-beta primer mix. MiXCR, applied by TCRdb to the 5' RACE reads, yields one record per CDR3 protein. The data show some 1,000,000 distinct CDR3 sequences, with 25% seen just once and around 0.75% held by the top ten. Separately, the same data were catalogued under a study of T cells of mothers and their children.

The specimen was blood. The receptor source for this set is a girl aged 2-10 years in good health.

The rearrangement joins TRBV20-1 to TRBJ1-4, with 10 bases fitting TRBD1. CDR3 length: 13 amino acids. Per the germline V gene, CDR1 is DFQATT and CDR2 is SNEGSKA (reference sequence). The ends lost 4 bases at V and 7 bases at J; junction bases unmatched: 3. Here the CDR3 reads CSATGTGAEKLFF. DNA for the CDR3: TGCAGTGCTACCGGGACAGGGGCTGAAAAACTGTTTTTT.

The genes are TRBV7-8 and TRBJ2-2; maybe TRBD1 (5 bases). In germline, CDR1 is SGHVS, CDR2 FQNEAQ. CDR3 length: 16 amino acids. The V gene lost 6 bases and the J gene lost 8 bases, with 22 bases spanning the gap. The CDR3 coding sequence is TGTGCCAGCAGATATCGACAGATGCTTATCCGGGGGGAGCTGTTTTTT. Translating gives CASRYRQMLIRGELFF.

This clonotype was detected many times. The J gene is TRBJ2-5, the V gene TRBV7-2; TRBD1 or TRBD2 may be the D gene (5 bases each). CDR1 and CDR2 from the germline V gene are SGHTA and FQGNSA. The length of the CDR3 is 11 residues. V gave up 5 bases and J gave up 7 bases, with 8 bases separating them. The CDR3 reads CASSRGGTQYF. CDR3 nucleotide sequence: TGTGCCAGCAGCCGGGGCGGGACCCAGTACTTC. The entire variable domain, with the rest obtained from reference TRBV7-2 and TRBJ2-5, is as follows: GAGVSQSPSNKVTEKGKDVELRCDPISGHTALYWYRQSLGQGLEFLIYFQGNSAPDKSGLPSDRFSAERTGGSVSTLTIQRTQQEDSAVYLCASSRGGTQYFGPGTRLLVL.

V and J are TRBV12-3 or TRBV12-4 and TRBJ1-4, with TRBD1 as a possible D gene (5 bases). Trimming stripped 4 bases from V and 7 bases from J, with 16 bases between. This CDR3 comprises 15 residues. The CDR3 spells CASSWTGTQGEKLFF. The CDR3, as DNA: TGTGCCAGCAGTTGGACCGGGACTCAGGGTGAAAAACTGTTTTTT.

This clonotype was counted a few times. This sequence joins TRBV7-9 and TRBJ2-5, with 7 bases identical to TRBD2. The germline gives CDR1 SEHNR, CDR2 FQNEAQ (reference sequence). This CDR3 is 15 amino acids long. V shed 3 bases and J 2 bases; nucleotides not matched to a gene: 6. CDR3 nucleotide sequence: TGTGCCAGCAGCTTCTCTAGCGGTCTTCAAGAGACCCAGTACTTC. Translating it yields CASSFSSGLQETQYF. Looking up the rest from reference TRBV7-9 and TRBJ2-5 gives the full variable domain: DTGVSQNPRHKITKRGQNVTFRCDPISEHNRLYWYRQTLGQGPEFLTYFQNEAQLEKSRLLSDRFSAERPKGSFSTLEIQRTEQGDSAMYLCASSFSSGLQETQYFGPGTRLLVL.

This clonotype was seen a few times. The CDR3, as DNA: TGCAGTGCTAGCTCCGGGACTAGCTATGAGTACTCCTACGAGCAGTACTTC. It is translated as CSASSGTSYEYSYEQYF. The V and J genes are TRBV20-1 and TRBJ2-7; TRBD2 matches at 9 bases. The CDR3 loop spans 17 amino acids. Germline V gene lookup returns CDR1 DFQATT and CDR2 SNEGSKA (reference sequence). V shed 3 bases, J shed 0 bases, and the junction held 12 bases outside the gene matches.

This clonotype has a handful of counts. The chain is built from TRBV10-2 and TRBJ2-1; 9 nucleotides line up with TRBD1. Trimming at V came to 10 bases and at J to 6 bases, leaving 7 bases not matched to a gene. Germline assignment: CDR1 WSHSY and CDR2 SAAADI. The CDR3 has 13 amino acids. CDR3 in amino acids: CATQGTGTNEQFF. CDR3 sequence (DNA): TGCGCCACCCAAGGGACAGGGACCAATGAGCAGTTCTTC.

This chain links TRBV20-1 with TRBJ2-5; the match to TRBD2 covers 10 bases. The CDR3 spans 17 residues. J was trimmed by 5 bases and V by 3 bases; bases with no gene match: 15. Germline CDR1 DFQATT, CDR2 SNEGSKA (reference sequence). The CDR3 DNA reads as TGCAGTGCTAGTCTCGCTAGCGGGGGCCCCTTGGTGGAGACCCAGTACTTC. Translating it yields CSASLASGGPLVETQYF.

The CDR3 sequence: CASGGGTANYGYTF. CDR3 bases: TGTGCTAGTGGTGGGGGGACAGCAAACTATGGCTACACCTTC. The J gene is TRBJ1-2, the V gene TRBV12-5, with TRBD1 matching over 7 bases. Looked up from germline, CDR1 is LGHNT and CDR2 is FRNRAP. CDR3 length: 14 amino acids. The V and J ends lost 5 bases and 2 bases, in that order; junction bases with no gene match: 5.

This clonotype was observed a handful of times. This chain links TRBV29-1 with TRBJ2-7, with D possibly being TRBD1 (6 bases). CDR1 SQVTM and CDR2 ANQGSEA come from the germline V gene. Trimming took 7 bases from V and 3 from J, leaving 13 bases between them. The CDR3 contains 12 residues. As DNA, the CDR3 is TGCAGCGGTAGAACAGGGAACTACGAGCAGTACTTC. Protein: CSGRTGNYEQYF.

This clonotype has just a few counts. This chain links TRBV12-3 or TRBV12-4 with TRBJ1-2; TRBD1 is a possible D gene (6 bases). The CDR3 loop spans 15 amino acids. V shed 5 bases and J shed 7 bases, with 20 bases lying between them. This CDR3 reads CASSPGGPGGGGYTF. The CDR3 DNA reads TGTGCCAGCAGTCCTGGGGGCCCGGGGGGGGGTGGCTACACCTTC.

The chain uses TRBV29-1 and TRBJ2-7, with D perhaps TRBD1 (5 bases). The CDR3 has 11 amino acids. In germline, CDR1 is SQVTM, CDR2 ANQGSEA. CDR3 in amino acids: CGVRDWYEQYF. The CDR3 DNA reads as TGCGGGGTCAGGGATTGGTACGAGCAGTACTTC.

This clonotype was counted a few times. In nucleotides, the CDR3 is TGTGCCAGCAGCGGGGCGCGGGAGGGATCCGGAGAGACCCAGTACTTC. Translated: CASSGAREGSGETQYF. The chain links TRBV11-2 to TRBJ2-5, with 9 bases identical to TRBD2. CDR1 is SGHAT, CDR2 FQNNGV, per germline. The V segment lost 5 bases and the J segment 4 bases; nucleotides outside the gene matches: 11. The CDR3 covers 16 residues. The variable domain in full, completed from reference TRBV11-2 and TRBJ2-5, reads EAGVAQSPRYKIIEKRQSVAFWCNPISGHATLYWYQQILGQGPKLLIQFQNNGVVDDSQLPKDRFSAERLKGVDSTLKIQPAKLEDSAVYLCASSGAREGSGETQYFGPGTRLLVL.

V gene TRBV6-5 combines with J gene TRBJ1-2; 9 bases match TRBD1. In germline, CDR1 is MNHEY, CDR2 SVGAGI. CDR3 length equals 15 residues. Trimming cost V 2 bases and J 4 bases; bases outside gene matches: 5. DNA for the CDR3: TGTGCCAGCAGTTACGAGGGACAGGGAAGCTATGGCTACACCTTC. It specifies CASSYEGQGSYGYTF.

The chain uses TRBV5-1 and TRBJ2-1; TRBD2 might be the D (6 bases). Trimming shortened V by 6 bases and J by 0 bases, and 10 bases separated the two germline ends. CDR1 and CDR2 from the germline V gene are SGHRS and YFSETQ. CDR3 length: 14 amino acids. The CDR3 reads CASIGGLSYNEQFF. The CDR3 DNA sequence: TGCGCCAGCATCGGAGGGCTCTCCTACAATGAGCAGTTCTTC.

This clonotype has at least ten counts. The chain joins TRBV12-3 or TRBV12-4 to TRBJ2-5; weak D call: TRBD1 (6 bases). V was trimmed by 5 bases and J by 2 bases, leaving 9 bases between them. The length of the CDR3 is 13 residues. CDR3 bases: TGTGCCAGCAGTGACGGACAGCAAGAGACCCAGTACTTC. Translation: CASSDGQQETQYF.

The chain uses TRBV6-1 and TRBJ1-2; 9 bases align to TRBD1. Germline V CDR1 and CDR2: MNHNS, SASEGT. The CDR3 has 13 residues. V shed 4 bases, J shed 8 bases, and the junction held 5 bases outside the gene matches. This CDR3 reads CASSGDRDGGYTF. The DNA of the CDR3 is TGTGCCAGCAGTGGGGACAGGGACGGAGGCTACACCTTC.

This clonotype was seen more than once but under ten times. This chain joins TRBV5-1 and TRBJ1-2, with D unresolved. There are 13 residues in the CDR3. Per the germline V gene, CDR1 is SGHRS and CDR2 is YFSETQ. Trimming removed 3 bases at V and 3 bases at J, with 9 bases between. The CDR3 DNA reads TGCGCCAGCAGCTCAGCCGTATACTATGGCTACACCTTC. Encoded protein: CASSSAVYYGYTF.

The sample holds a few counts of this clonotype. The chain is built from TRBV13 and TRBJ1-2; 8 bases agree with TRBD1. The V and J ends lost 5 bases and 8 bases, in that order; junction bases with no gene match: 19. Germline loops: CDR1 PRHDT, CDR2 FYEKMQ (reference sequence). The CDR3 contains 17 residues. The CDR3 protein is CASSPEETGEEIGGYTF. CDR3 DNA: TGTGCCAGCAGCCCAGAGGAGACAGGGGAAGAAATCGGCGGCTACACCTTC.

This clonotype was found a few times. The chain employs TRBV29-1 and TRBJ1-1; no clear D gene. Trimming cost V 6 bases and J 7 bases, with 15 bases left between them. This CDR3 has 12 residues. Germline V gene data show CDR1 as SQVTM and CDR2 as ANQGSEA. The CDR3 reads CSVGLMGGEAFF. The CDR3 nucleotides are TGCAGCGTGGGTCTGATGGGCGGTGAAGCTTTCTTT.

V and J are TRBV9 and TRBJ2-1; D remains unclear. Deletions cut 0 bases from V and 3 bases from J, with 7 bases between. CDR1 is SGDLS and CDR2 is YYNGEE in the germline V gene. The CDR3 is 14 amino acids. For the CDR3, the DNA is TGTGCCAGCAGCGTAGCTGACAACTACAATGAGCAGTTCTTC. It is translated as CASSVADNYNEQFF.

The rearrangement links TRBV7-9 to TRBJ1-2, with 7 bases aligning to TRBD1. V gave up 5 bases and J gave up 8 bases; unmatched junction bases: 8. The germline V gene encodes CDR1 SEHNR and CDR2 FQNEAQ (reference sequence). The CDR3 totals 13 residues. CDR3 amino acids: CASSPSGGKGYTF. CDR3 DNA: TGTGCCAGCAGCCCATCAGGGGGGAAAGGCTACACCTTC.

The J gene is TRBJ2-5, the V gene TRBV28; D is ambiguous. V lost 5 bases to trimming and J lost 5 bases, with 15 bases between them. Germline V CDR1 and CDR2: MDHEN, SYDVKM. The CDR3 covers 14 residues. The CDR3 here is CASSLVYGRETQYF. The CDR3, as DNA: TGTGCCAGCAGTCTAGTCTATGGCAGGGAGACCCAGTACTTC. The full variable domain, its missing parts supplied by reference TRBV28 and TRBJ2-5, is DVKVTQSSRYLVKRTGEKVFLECVQDMDHENMFWYRQDPGLGLRLIYFSYDVKMKEKGDIPEGYSVSREKKERFSLILESASTNQTSMYLCASSLVYGRETQYFGPGTRLLVL.